What follows are 11 T cell receptor beta chains derived from one specimen sequenced in a study of graft-versus-host responses after intestinal transplantation. The repertoire was sequenced with immunoSEQ multiplex PCR; TCRdb's copy has only in-frame clones and lacks some. Found here are 35,000 to 50,000 clones, more than 85% of them singletons; the top ten hold about 20%. Their target antigens are unknown. The specimen comprised unstimulated CD8+ T cells sorted from spleen or lymph node cells, sampled before transplant. These receptor sequences come from a human donor who was the organ donor for an intestinal transplant.

The chain recombines TRBV7-2 with TRBJ2-1; 8 bases map to TRBD2. CDR1 and CDR2 (germline): SGHTA, FQGNSA. With 1 base clipped from V and 6 bases from J, the junction kept 11 bases outside the gene matches. The CDR3 is made up of 17 amino acids. This chain's CDR3 is CASSLGHRRREGNEQFF. CDR3 DNA sequence: TGTGCCAGCAGCTTAGGGCATAGACGACGGGAGGGCAATGAGCAGTTCTTC.

The rearrangement links TRBV6-4 to TRBJ2-2; TRBD2 agrees at 14 bases. J gave up 5 bases and V 9 bases, and 8 bases lay outside the gene matches. The CDR3 consists of 16 residues. Germline V gives CDR1 MRHNA, CDR2 SNTAGT. CDR3 bases: TGTGCCAGGGGACTAGCGGGAGTCTCAATAACCGGGGAGCTGTTTTTT. It specifies CARGLAGVSITGELFF.

This chain links TRBV27 with TRBJ2-7, with 9 positions matching TRBD1. V trimming: 2 bases; J trimming: 5 bases; junction bases outside the gene matches: 7. Looked up from germline, CDR1 is MNHEY and CDR2 is SMNVEV (reference sequence). The CDR3 covers 15 residues. CDR3 nucleotides: TGTGCCAGCAGTTTAAGGGGACAGGGCAGTCACGAGCAGTACTTC. This encodes CASSLRGQGSHEQYF.

This sequence joins TRBV4-1 and TRBJ2-7; 10 bases match TRBD1. V was pared by 6 bases and J by 6 bases, with 8 bases of the junction left unmatched. This CDR3 has 14 residues. Germline CDR1 is MGHRA and CDR2 is YSYEKL. CDR3 protein: CASSAGQGRSEQYF. CDR3 nucleotide sequence: TGCGCCAGCAGTGCGGGACAGGGGCGTAGCGAGCAGTACTTC.

V and J are TRBV27 and TRBJ2-7, with 11 bases fitting TRBD1. The CDR3 is made up of 13 amino acids. J was trimmed by 5 bases and V by 8 bases; bases with no gene match: 5. Germline loops: CDR1 MNHEY, CDR2 SMNVEV (reference sequence). The CDR3 loop is CASWGQGGNEQYF. CDR3 DNA: TGTGCCAGCTGGGGACAGGGGGGAAACGAGCAGTACTTC.

This chain connects TRBV27 to TRBJ2-4; 9 bases are a match to TRBD1. Germline V lookup: CDR1 MNHEY, CDR2 SMNVEV (reference sequence). Trimming took 2 bases from V and 6 from J; bases not matched to a gene: 5. The CDR3 consists of 15 residues. CDR3 coding DNA: TGTGCCAGCAGTTTAGGGACAGGGCTTGGAAACATTCAGTACTTC. As protein: CASSLGTGLGNIQYF.

The chain joins TRBV5-1 to TRBJ2-1; 9 bases align to TRBD2. V shed 0 bases, J shed 8 bases, and the junction held 6 bases outside the gene matches. The V gene's germline CDR1 is SGHRS and CDR2 YFSETQ. The CDR3 totals 15 residues. The CDR3 sequence: CASSLGSGGGDEQFF. DNA of the CDR3: TGCGCCAGCAGCTTGGGTAGCGGGGGAGGGGATGAGCAGTTCTTC. Drawing the rest from reference TRBV5-1 and TRBJ2-1, the complete variable domain is KAGVTQTPRYLIKTRGQQVTLSCSPISGHRSVSWYQQTPGQGLQFLFEYFSETQRNKGNFPGRFSGRQFSNSRSEMNVSTLELGDSALYLCASSLGSGGGDEQFFGPGTRLTVL.

The chain joins TRBV28 to TRBJ2-3; TRBD2 matches 10 bases. Germline trimming cut 6 bases from V and 5 bases from J; bases unmatched to any gene: 11. Germline CDR1 reads MDHEN; CDR2 reads SYDVKM. There are 16 residues in the CDR3. The CDR3 spells CASRPITSGIGDTQYF. CDR3 coding DNA: TGTGCCAGCAGGCCAATCACTAGCGGGATTGGAGATACGCAGTATTTT. Full variable domain (outside the CDR3, taken from reference TRBV28 and TRBJ2-3): DVKVTQSSRYLVKRTGEKVFLECVQDMDHENMFWYRQDPGLGLRLIYFSYDVKMKEKGDIPEGYSVSREKKERFSLILESASTNQTSMYLCASRPITSGIGDTQYFGPGTRLTVL.

The J gene is TRBJ1-1, the V gene TRBV19, with D possibly being TRBD1 (6 bases). This CDR3 has 13 amino acids. From germline, CDR1 is LNHDA and CDR2 SQIVND (reference sequence). Trimming left V 5 bases short and J 0 bases short, with 7 bases between. The CDR3: CASSSGVNTEAFF. The DNA for the CDR3 is TGTGCCAGTAGTTCAGGGGTGAACACTGAAGCTTTCTTT.

The chain uses TRBV4-1 and TRBJ2-2; maybe TRBD1 (5 bases). The CDR3 is 14 amino acids. The V gene lost 2 bases and the J gene lost 1 base, with 5 bases spanning the gap. Per the germline V gene, CDR1 is MGHRA and CDR2 is YSYEKL. The CDR3 DNA reads TGCGCCAGCAGCCAACAGGGGAACACCGGGGAGCTGTTTTTT. The encoded protein is CASSQQGNTGELFF.

The chain combines TRBV7-6 with TRBJ2-3, with 9 bases lining up with TRBD1. This CDR3 is 17 amino acids long. V shed 4 bases, J shed 2 bases, and the junction held 10 bases outside the gene matches. Germline V gives CDR1 SGHVS, CDR2 FNYEAQ. CDR3 DNA: TGTGCCAGCAGCTCAAGGACAGGGGTCCTCACCACAGATACGCAGTATTTT. Amino acids: CASSSRTGVLTTDTQYF. The full variable domain, with the rest looked up from reference TRBV7-6 and TRBJ2-3, is GAGVSQSPRYKVTKRGQDVALRCDPISGHVSLYWYRQALGQGPEFLTYFNYEAQQDKSGLPNDRFSAERPEGSISTLTIQRTEQRDSAMYRCASSSRTGVLTTDTQYFGPGTRLTVL.